The 13 T cell receptor beta chains in this list originate from one sample, sequenced in a study of spatial heterogeneity in lung cancer. The sample's time point: sample taken at primary tumor resection. TCRs were sequenced from unsorted whole RNA of tumor, nontumor lung or PBMC. TCRdb re-called the 5' RACE reads with MiXCR, one entry per CDR3 protein. The sample includes about 14,000 distinct CDR3 sequences, 11% seen only once; the top ten take around 30%. The sequencing used PBMCs, collected at surgery. The source is a female donor with early-stage non-small cell lung cancer.

This clonotype appeared many times. This rearrangement joins TRBV19 to TRBJ2-1; D unresolved. V lost 0 bases to trimming and J lost 5 bases, with 11 bases between them. The CDR3 is 15 residues long. Per the germline V gene, CDR1 is LNHDA and CDR2 is SQIVND (reference sequence). CDR3 residues: CASSIDPGRHNEQFF. The CDR3 bases are TGTGCCAGTAGTATAGATCCCGGGCGACACAATGAGCAGTTCTTC.

Judged by abundance, this clonotype is medium-sized. V is TRBV24-1 and J is TRBJ2-1, with 10 bases aligning to TRBD2. V was pared by 3 bases and J by 7 bases, with 8 bases of the junction left unmatched. The CDR3 has 16 residues. The V gene's germline CDR1 is KGHDR and CDR2 SFDVKD. As DNA, the CDR3 is TGTGCCACCAGTGATCCCGTAGCGGGGGGCATAAATGAGCAGTTCTTC. The encoded protein is CATSDPVAGGINEQFF.

Many counts were recorded for this clonotype. This rearrangement joins TRBV6-6 to TRBJ1-4; unclear D gene. The V and J ends lost 5 bases and 5 bases respectively, with 9 bases between them. This CDR3 has 13 amino acids. CDR1 is MNHNY and CDR2 is SVGAGI in the germline V gene (reference sequence). CDR3 in amino acids: CASSTRQNEKLFF. CDR3 in DNA: TGTGCCAGCAGTACCCGCCAGAATGAAAAACTGTTTTTT.

Many counts were recorded for this clonotype. This rearrangement joins TRBV27 to TRBJ2-7; TRBD1 aligns across 10 bases. Germline values: CDR1 MNHEY, CDR2 SMNVEV (reference sequence). V lost 5 bases, J lost 4 bases, and 5 bases stayed unmatched. CDR3 length: 14 residues. CDR3 sequence (DNA): TGTGCCAGCAGTCGGACAGGGGGGCTATACGAGCAGTACTTC. Translation: CASSRTGGLYEQYF.

This clonotype has a count of ten or more. The chain links TRBV18 to TRBJ2-1; 10 positions match TRBD1. Germline V lookup: CDR1 KGHSH, CDR2 LQKENI. The CDR3 length is 15 residues. Unmatched junction bases numbered 6, after V lost 1 base and J lost 9 bases. CDR3 region: CASSPLAGQGGEQFF. The CDR3 nucleotides read TGTGCCAGCTCACCACTAGCAGGACAGGGGGGTGAGCAGTTCTTC.

This chain uses TRBV15 with TRBJ2-4; D possibly corresponds to TRBD2 (6 bases). This CDR3 is 17 amino acids long. Trimming left V 1 base short and J 4 bases short, with 17 bases between. Per the germline V gene, CDR1 is LNHNV and CDR2 is YYDKDF (reference sequence). CDR3 residues: CATSRVLTRPQKNIQYF. The CDR3 bases are TGTGCCACCAGCAGAGTCCTGACTAGGCCTCAAAAAAACATTCAGTACTTC.

V and J are TRBV12-3 or TRBV12-4 and TRBJ2-2, with a weak D call TRBD1 (5 bases). Trimming cost V 6 bases and J 6 bases, with 11 bases left between them. The CDR3 contains 13 residues. CDR3 in amino acids: CASSAGIPGELFF. The CDR3 DNA reads TGTGCCAGCAGCGCAGGGATCCCCGGGGAGCTGTTTTTT.

This clonotype was found many times. V usage is TRBV6-5 and J usage is TRBJ2-1, with D tentatively TRBD1 (5 bases). Germline V gene data show CDR1 as MNHEY and CDR2 as SVGAGI. The CDR3 contains 16 residues. V was clipped by 3 bases and J by 10 bases, with 22 bases between them. In DNA, the CDR3 is TGTGCCAGCAGTTATGGATCCAAGGGTGGATCAGGGGAGCAGTTCTTC. Protein sequence: CASSYGSKGGSGEQFF.

This clonotype was observed a handful of times. The chain carries TRBV9 and TRBJ2-5; a possible D gene is TRBD2 (6 bases). V dropped 1 base and J dropped 5 bases, with 9 bases sitting between them. CDR1 is SGDLS and CDR2 is YYNGEE in the germline V gene. The CDR3 has 13 amino acids. Here the CDR3 reads CASSVSGQETQYF. In DNA, the CDR3 is TGTGCCAGCAGCGTAAGCGGGCAGGAGACCCAGTACTTC. The complete variable domain, with remaining parts taken from reference TRBV9 and TRBJ2-5, reads DSGVTQTPKHLITATGQRVTLRCSPRSGDLSVYWYQQSLDQGLQFLIQYYNGEERAKGNILERFSAQQFPDLHSELNLSSLELGDSALYFCASSVSGQETQYFGPGTRLLVL.

This clonotype appeared many times. The gene calls are TRBV12-3 or TRBV12-4 and TRBJ1-5; D is perhaps TRBD1 (5 bases). The CDR3 has 13 residues. V was trimmed by 5 bases and J by 1 base, leaving 6 bases between them. The CDR3 coding sequence is TGTGCCAGCAGTCGACAGAGCAATCAGCCCCAGCATTTT. This encodes CASSRQSNQPQHF.

This clonotype was detected many times. This CDR3 reads CASSLEIARDARRYF. The CDR3 coding sequence is TGTGCCAGCAGCCTGGAAATTGCTCGGGACGCGCGCCGGTATTTT. V usage is TRBV12-3 or TRBV12-4 and J usage is TRBJ2-3; the D call may be TRBD1 or TRBD2 (5 bases each). The CDR3 runs 15 residues. V was clipped by 6 bases and J by 14 bases, with 27 bases between them.

This clonotype was detected many times. The V gene is TRBV18, the J gene TRBJ2-7, with D tentatively TRBD1 (5 bases). Germline V gene sequence: CDR1 KGHSH, CDR2 LQKENI. The CDR3 has 13 residues. Trimming took off 8 bases at V and 0 bases at J, with 11 bases between the two ends. CDR3 amino acids: CASAGQVSYEQYF. For the CDR3, the DNA is TGTGCCAGCGCCGGACAAGTCTCCTACGAGCAGTACTTC.

This clonotype was seen many times. CDR3 sequence: CASRVTWDSPEQYF. The CDR3 nucleotides read TGTGCCAGCAGAGTTACGTGGGACAGTCCCGAGCAGTACTTC. J is TRBJ2-7 and V is TRBV7-9; 7 bases match TRBD1. CDR1 and CDR2 (germline): SEHNR, FQNEAQ (reference sequence). J lost 6 bases, V lost 6 bases, and 11 bases had no gene match. CDR3 size: 14 residues.